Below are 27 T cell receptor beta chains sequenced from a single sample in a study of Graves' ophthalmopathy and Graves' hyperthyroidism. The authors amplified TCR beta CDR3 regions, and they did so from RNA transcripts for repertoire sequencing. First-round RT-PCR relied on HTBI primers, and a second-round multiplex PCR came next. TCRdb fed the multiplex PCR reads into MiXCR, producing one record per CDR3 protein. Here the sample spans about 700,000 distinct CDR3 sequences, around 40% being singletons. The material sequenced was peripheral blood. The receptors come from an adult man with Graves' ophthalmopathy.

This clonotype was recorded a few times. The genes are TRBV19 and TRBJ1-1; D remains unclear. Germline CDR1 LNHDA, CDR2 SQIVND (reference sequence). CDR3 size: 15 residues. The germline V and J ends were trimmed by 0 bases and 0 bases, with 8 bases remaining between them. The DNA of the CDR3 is TGTGCCAGTAGTATAGATCCGGCAATGAACACTGAAGCTTTCTTT. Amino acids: CASSIDPAMNTEAFF.

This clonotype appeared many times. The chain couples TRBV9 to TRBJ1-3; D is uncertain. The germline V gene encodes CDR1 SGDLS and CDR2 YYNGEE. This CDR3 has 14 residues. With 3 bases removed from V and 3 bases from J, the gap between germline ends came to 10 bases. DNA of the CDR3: TGTGCCAGCAGCGGTGATAGGATTGGAAACACCATATATTTT. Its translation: CASSGDRIGNTIYF.

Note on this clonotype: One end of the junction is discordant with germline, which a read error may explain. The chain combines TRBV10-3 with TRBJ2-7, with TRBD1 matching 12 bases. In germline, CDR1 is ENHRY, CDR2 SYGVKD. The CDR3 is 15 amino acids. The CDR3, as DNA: TGTGCCAGCAGTCCCACGGGACAGGGGGCGAGCGAGCAGTACTTC. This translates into CASSPTGQGASEQYF.

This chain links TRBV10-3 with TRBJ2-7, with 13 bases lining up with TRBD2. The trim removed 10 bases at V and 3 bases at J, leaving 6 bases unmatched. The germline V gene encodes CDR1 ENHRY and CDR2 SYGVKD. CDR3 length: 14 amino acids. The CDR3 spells CATGTSGTYYEQYF. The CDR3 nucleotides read TGTGCCACCGGGACTAGCGGGACCTACTACGAGCAGTACTTC.

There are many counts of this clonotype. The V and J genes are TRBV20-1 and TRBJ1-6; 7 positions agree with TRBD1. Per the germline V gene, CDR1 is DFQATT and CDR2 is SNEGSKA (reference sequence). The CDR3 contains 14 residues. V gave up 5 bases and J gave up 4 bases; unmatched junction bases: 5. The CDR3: CSAGVGQYNSPLHF. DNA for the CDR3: TGCAGTGCTGGGGTGGGACAGTATAATTCACCCCTCCACTTT.

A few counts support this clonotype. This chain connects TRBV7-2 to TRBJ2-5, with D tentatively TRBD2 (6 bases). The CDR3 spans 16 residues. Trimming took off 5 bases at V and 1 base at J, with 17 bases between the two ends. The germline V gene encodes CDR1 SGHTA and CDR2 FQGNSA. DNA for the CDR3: TGTGCCAGCAGCCCCCAGAAGGCCGGGGGCCAAGAGACCCAGTACTTC. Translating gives CASSPQKAGGQETQYF.

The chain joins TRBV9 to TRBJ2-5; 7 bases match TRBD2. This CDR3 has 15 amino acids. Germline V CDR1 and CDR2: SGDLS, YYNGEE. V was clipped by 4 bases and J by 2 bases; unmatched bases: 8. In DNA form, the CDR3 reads TGTGCCAGCAGCCTACACCCCGGGGGGCAAGAGACCCAGTACTTC. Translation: CASSLHPGGQETQYF. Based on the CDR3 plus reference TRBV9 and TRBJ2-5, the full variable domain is DSGVTQTPKHLITATGQRVTLRCSPRSGDLSVYWYQQSLDQGLQFLIQYYNGEERAKGNILERFSAQQFPDLHSELNLSSLELGDSALYFCASSLHPGGQETQYFGPGTRLLVL.

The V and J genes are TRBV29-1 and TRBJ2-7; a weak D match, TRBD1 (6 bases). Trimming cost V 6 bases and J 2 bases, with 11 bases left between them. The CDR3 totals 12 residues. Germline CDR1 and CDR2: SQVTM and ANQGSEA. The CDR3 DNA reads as TGCAGCGTACCCGACAGGACCTACGAGCAGTACTTC. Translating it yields CSVPDRTYEQYF.

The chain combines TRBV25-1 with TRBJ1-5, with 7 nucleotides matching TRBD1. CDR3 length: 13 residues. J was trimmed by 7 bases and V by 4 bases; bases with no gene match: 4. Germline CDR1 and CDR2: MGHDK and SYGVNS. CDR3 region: CASSGDRVQPQHF. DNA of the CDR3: TGTGCCAGCAGTGGAGACAGGGTCCAGCCCCAGCATTTT. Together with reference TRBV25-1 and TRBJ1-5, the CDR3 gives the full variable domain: EADIYQTPRYLVIGTGKKITLECSQTMGHDKMYWYQQDPGMELHLIHYSYGVNSTEKGDLSSESTVSRIRTEHFPLTLESARPSHTSQYLCASSGDRVQPQHFGDGTRLSIL.

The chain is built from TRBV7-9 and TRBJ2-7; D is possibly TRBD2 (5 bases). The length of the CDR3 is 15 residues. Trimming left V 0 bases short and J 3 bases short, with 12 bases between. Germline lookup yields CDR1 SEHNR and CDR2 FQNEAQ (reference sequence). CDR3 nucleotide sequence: TGTGCCAGCAGCTTAGCGGGAGTGGAAATCTACGAGCAGTACTTC. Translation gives CASSLAGVEIYEQYF.

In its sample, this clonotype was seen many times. Here the CDR3 reads CATSRMTTSNHEQYF. As DNA, the CDR3 is TGTGCCACCAGCAGAATGACTACCTCTAACCACGAGCAGTACTTC. The chain links TRBV15 to TRBJ2-7; possibly TRBD2 for D (5 bases). Germline CDR1 LNHNV, CDR2 YYDKDF (reference sequence). This CDR3 is built from 15 residues. Trimming cost V 2 bases and J 5 bases, with 16 bases left between them. Drawing the rest from reference TRBV15 and TRBJ2-7, the complete variable domain is DAMVIQNPRYQVTQFGKPVTLSCSQTLNHNVMYWYQQKSSQAPKLLFHYYDKDFNNEADTPDNFQSRRPNTSFCFLDIRSPGLGDTAMYLCATSRMTTSNHEQYFGPGTRLTVT.

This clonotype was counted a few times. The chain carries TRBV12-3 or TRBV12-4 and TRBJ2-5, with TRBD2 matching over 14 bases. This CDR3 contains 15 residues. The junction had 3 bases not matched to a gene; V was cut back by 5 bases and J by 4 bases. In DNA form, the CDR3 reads TGTGCCAGCAGTGGGACTAGCGGGGGCCGAGAGACCCAGTACTTC. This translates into CASSGTSGGRETQYF.

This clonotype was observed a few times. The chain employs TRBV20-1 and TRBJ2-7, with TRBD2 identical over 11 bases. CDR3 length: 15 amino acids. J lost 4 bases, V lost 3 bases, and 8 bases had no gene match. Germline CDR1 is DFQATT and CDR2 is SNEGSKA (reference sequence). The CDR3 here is CSARKHSGRGYEQYF. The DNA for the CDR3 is TGCAGTGCTAGGAAGCATAGCGGGAGGGGGTACGAGCAGTACTTC.

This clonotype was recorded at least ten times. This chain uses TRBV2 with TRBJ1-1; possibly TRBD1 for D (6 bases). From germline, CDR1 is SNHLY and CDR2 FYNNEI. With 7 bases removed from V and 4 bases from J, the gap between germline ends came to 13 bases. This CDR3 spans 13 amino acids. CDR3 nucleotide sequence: TGTGCCAGCAAGGGGGACGAGAGCACTGAAGCTTTCTTT. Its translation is CASKGDESTEAFF.

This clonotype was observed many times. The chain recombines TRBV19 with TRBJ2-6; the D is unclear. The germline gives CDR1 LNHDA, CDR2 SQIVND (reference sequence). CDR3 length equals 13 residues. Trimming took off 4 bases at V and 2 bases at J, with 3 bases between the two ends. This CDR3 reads CASSTPGANVLTF. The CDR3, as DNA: TGTGCCAGTAGTACACCTGGGGCCAACGTCCTGACTTTC.

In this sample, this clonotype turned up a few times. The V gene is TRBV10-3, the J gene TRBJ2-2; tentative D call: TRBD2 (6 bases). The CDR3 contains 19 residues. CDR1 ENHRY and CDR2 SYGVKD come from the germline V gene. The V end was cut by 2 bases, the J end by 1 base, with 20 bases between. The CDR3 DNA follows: TGTGCCATCAGTGAGACACTACCTAGTGTGGGAGGGAACACCGGGGAGCTGTTTTTT. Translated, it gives CAISETLPSVGGNTGELFF.

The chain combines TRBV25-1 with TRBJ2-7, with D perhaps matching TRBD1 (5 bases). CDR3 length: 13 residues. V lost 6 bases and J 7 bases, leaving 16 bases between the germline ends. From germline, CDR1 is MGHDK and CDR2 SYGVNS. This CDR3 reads CASRDTRDVEQYF. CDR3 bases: TGTGCCAGCAGGGACACTCGTGATGTGGAGCAGTACTTC.

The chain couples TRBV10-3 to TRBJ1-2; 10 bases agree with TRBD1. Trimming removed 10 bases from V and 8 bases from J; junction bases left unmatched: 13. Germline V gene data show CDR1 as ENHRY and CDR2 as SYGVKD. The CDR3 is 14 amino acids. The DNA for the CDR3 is TGTGCCAGCAGCCAAGCCGGGACAGGGGACGGCTACACCTTC. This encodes CASSQAGTGDGYTF.

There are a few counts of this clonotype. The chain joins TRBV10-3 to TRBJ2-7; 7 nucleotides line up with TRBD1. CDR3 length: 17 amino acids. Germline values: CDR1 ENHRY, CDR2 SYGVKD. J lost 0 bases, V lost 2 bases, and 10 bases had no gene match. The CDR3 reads CAISEPHRTGNSYEQYF. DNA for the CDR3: TGTGCCATCAGTGAGCCCCACCGGACAGGAAACTCCTACGAGCAGTACTTC.

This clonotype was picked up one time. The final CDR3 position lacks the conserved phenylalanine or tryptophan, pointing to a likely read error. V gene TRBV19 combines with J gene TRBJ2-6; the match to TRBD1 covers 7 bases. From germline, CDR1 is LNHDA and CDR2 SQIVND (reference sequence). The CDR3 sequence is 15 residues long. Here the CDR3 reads CASTKGASGANVLTS. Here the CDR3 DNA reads TGCGCCAGTACTAAGGGGGCCTCTGGGGCCAACGTCCTGACTTCC.

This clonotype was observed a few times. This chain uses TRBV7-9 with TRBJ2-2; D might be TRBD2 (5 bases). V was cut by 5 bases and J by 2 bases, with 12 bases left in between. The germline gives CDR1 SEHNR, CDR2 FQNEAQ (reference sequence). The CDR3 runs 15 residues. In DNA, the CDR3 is TGTGCCAGCAGCCCGGACGGGGTCAACACCGGGGAGCTGTTTTTT. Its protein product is CASSPDGVNTGELFF.

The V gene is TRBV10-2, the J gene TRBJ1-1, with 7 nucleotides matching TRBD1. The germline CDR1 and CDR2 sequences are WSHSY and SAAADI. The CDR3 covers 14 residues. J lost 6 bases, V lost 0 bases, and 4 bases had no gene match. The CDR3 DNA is TGCGCCAGCAGTGAGTCGGGACAGTGGGCTGAAGCTTTCTTT. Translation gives CASSESGQWAEAFF.

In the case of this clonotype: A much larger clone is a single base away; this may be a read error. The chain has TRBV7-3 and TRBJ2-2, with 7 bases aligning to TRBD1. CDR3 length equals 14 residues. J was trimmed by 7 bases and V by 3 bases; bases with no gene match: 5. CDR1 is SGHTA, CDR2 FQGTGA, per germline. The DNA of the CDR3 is TGTGCCAGCAGCTTGACAGGGAAGGGCGGGGAGCTGTTTTTT. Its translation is CASSLTGKGGELFF.

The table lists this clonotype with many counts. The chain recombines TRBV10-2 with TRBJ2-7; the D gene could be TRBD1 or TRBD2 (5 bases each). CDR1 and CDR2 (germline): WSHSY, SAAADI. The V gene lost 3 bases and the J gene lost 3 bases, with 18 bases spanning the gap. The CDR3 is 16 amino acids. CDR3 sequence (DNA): TGCGCCAGCAGTGACCCGGGACGGTGGAAGAGCTACGAGCAGTACTTC. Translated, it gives CASSDPGRWKSYEQYF.

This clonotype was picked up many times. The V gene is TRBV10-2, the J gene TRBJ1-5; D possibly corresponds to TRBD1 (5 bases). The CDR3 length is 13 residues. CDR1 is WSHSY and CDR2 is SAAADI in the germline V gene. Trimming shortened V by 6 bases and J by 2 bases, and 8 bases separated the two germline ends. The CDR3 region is CASRAQGNQPQHF. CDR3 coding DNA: TGCGCCAGCAGGGCACAGGGCAATCAGCCCCAGCATTTT.

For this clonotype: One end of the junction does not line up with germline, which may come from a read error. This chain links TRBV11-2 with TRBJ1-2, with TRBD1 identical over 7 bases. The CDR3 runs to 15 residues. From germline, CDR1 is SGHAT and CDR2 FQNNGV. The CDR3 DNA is TGTGCCAGCAGCAAACTGACAGGGACGAACTATGACTACACCTTC. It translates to CASSKLTGTNYDYTF.

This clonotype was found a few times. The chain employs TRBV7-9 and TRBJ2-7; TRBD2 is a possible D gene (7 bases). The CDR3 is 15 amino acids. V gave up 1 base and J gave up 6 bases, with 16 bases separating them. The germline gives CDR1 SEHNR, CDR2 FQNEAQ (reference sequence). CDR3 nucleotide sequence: TGTGCCAGCAGCTTAGTTCGGGGGGCGCTTTTCGAGCAGTACTTC. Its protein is CASSLVRGALFEQYF. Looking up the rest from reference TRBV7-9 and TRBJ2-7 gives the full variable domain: DTGVSQNPRHKITKRGQNVTFRCDPISEHNRLYWYRQTLGQGPEFLTYFQNEAQLEKSRLLSDRFSAERPKGSFSTLEIQRTEQGDSAMYLCASSLVRGALFEQYFGPGTRLTVT.